The 28 T cell receptor beta chains reported below all come from one sample, sequenced in a study of cytomegalovirus exposure and HLA in healthy donors. It was with 60 Vbeta and 13 Jbeta primers that the PCR ran. Profiling relied on immunoSEQ multiplex PCR, and the TCRdb table lists in-frame clones only, not all of them. This table holds approximately 110,000 clones, 73% found once. The sequenced sample was PBMCs. These receptors all stem from a woman aged 40 to 50 in good health and CMV-seronegative.

The rearrangement uses TRBV2 and TRBJ2-7, with D possibly TRBD1 on 5 matching bases. V was cut by 6 bases and J by 0 bases, with 12 bases left in between. CDR3 length: 14 residues. Germline loops: CDR1 SNHLY, CDR2 FYNNEI. This CDR3 reads CASSYDSYSYEQYF. The CDR3 DNA reads as TGTGCCAGCAGCTATGACAGTTACTCCTACGAGCAGTACTTC.

The chain recombines TRBV6-4 with TRBJ2-2; maybe TRBD1 (6 bases). Trimming took 3 bases from V and 4 from J, leaving 6 bases between them. CDR1 and CDR2 from the germline V gene are MRHNA and SNTAGT. CDR3 length: 13 amino acids. The CDR3 region has the DNA TGTGCCAGCAGTGAACAGGGCACCGGGGAGCTGTTTTTT. The encoded protein is CASSEQGTGELFF.

V usage is TRBV5-4 and J usage is TRBJ2-6; possibly TRBD2 for D (6 bases). With 4 bases removed from V and 0 bases from J, the gap between germline ends came to 14 bases. CDR1 and CDR2 from the germline V gene are SGHNT and YYREEE (reference sequence). This CDR3 spans 17 amino acids. This CDR3 reads CASSPGLSHSGANVLTF. CDR3 nucleotide sequence: TGTGCCAGCAGCCCGGGACTCTCGCACTCTGGGGCCAACGTCCTGACTTTC.

V usage is TRBV18 and J usage is TRBJ2-3; a possible D gene is TRBD1 (6 bases). CDR3 size: 18 residues. V lost 0 bases, J lost 0 bases, and 16 bases lay in between. Germline values: CDR1 KGHSH, CDR2 LQKENI. CDR3 DNA sequence: TGTGCCAGCTCACCACCGATTTTCGGGACAACCAGCACAGATACGCAGTATTTT. It yields the protein CASSPPIFGTTSTDTQYF.

The chain is built from TRBV5-1 and TRBJ2-5; D possibly corresponds to TRBD2 (5 bases). V dropped 4 bases and J dropped 1 base, with 14 bases sitting between them. Per the germline V gene, CDR1 is SGHRS and CDR2 is YFSETQ. This CDR3 region has 15 residues. This CDR3 reads CASSTGPEGQETQYF. The CDR3 DNA is TGCGCCAGCAGCACGGGCCCCGAGGGCCAAGAGACCCAGTACTTC.

The chain couples TRBV28 to TRBJ1-2; D is undetermined. Germline V lookup: CDR1 MDHEN, CDR2 SYDVKM. The CDR3 spans 14 residues. Trimming stripped 5 bases from V and 4 bases from J, with 14 bases between. CDR3 coding DNA: TGTGCCAGCAGTGTAGGCGCGACTACCTATGGCTACACCTTC. Its protein is CASSVGATTYGYTF.

This chain connects TRBV11-2 to TRBJ1-2; 8 nucleotides line up with TRBD1. Germline loops: CDR1 SGHAT, CDR2 FQNNGV. The V and J ends lost 5 bases and 3 bases, in that order; junction bases with no gene match: 5. The CDR3 runs to 14 residues. The chain's CDR3 is CASSATGGDYGYTF. CDR3 nucleotides: TGTGCCAGCAGCGCAACAGGGGGGGACTATGGCTACACCTTC.

The gene calls are TRBV28 and TRBJ1-1; D gene uncertain. Germline-derived CDR1 and CDR2 are MDHEN and SYDVKM. The CDR3 runs 12 residues. V was clipped by 7 bases and J by 4 bases, with 10 bases between them. In DNA, the CDR3 is TGTGCCAGCACCTCAGTTGGCACTGAAGCTTTCTTT. This gives the protein CASTSVGTEAFF.

A note on this clone: A read error may produce the germline difference seen at one junction end. This chain connects TRBV7-7 to TRBJ2-5; the match to TRBD1 covers 7 bases. Germline V gene sequence: CDR1 SSHAT, CDR2 FNYEAQ (reference sequence). The CDR3 sequence is 13 residues long. CDR3 bases: TGTGCTAGCAGCTTACAGGGGCGAGAGACCCAGTACTTC. The encoded protein is CASSLQGRETQYF.

This clone was seen a handful of times. J is TRBJ1-1 and V is TRBV4-2; a possible D gene is TRBD1 (6 bases). V gave up 2 bases and J gave up 4 bases, with 11 bases separating them. Germline V lookup: CDR1 LGHNA, CDR2 YNFKEQ. The CDR3 loop spans 14 amino acids. CDR3 residues: CASSQNRDFTEAFF. CDR3 coding DNA: TGTGCCAGCAGCCAAAACAGGGATTTCACTGAAGCTTTCTTT.

The genes are TRBV28 and TRBJ1-5, with TRBD1 matching over 10 bases. This CDR3 contains 20 residues. CDR1 is MDHEN, CDR2 SYDVKM, per germline. After removal of 3 bases from V and 1 base from J, the junction contained 15 bases not matched to a gene. The CDR3 nucleotides are TGTGCCAGCAGTTTGGGGCCCGGAGGACAGGGGGTAGGGAGCAATCAGCCCCAGCATTTT. It translates to CASSLGPGGQGVGSNQPQHF.

V and J are TRBV5-1 and TRBJ2-3; 7 nucleotides agree with TRBD1. The junction had 19 bases not matched to a gene; V was cut back by 0 bases and J by 6 bases. CDR3 length equals 19 residues. Per the germline V gene, CDR1 is SGHRS and CDR2 is YFSETQ. The CDR3 region has the DNA TGCGCCAGCAGCTTGGAAGAAGGGGGCGTTGGGGAAAATGGGGATACGCAGTATTTT. This sequence encodes CASSLEEGGVGENGDTQYF.

V is TRBV7-8 and J is TRBJ1-6, with 8 nucleotides matching TRBD1. This CDR3 has 18 residues. Germline CDR1 is SGHVS and CDR2 is FQNEAQ. J was trimmed by 2 bases and V by 1 base; bases with no gene match: 7. CDR3 nucleotide sequence: TGTGCCAGCAGCTTAGAGGGTCAGGGGGCCGCCTATAATTCACCCCTCCACTTT. It yields the protein CASSLEGQGAAYNSPLHF. Full variable domain (outside the CDR3, taken from reference TRBV7-8 and TRBJ1-6): GAGVSQSPRYKVAKRGQDVALRCDPISGHVSLFWYQQALGQGPEFLTYFQNEAQLDKSGLPSDRFFAERPEGSVSTLKIQRTQQEDSAVYLCASSLEGQGAAYNSPLHFGNGTRLTVT.

This clone has a single count. The rearrangement links TRBV13 to TRBJ2-5; tentative D call: TRBD1 (5 bases). Trimming removed 4 bases at V and 0 bases at J, with 15 bases between. CDR3 length: 16 residues. CDR1 PRHDT and CDR2 FYEKMQ come from the germline V gene (reference sequence). The CDR3 sequence: CASSSHITGNQETQYF. CDR3 bases: TGTGCCAGCAGCTCCCATATAACAGGCAACCAAGAGACCCAGTACTTC. The full variable domain, its missing parts supplied by reference TRBV13 and TRBJ2-5, is AAGVIQSPRHLIKEKRETATLKCYPIPRHDTVYWYQQGPGQDPQFLISFYEKMQSDKGSIPDRFSAQQFSDYHSELNMSSLELGDSALYFCASSSHITGNQETQYFGPGTRLLVL.

With regard to this clone: The junction does not match germline at one end; this may be a read error. J is TRBJ2-5 and V is TRBV7-9; TRBD2 might be the D (5 bases). Germline V gene sequence: CDR1 SEHNR, CDR2 FQNEAQ (reference sequence). The CDR3 runs 16 residues. CDR3 nucleotides: TGTTCCAGCAGCTTAGCGAACGCGGGTAGAGGGGAGACCCAGTACTTC. Protein: CSSSLANAGRGETQYF.

V usage is TRBV5-4 and J usage is TRBJ1-2, with 7 bases matching TRBD1. This CDR3 is 13 amino acids long. V lost 4 bases to trimming and J lost 5 bases; unmatched junction nucleotides: 5. Germline V CDR1 and CDR2: SGHNT, YYREEE (reference sequence). The chain's CDR3 is CASSIRDRYGYTF. CDR3 DNA: TGTGCCAGCAGCATCCGGGACAGATATGGCTACACCTTC.

The chain is built from TRBV4-1 and TRBJ1-2, with D unclear. The length of the CDR3 is 15 residues. The V end lost 1 base, the J end lost 4 bases, and 13 bases lay between the germline ends. Per germline, CDR1 MGHRA and CDR2 YSYEKL. CDR3 nucleotide sequence: TGCGCCAGCAGCCAAGCTTCTACGGTGCCCTATGGCTACACCTTC. The encoded protein is CASSQASTVPYGYTF.

This chain connects TRBV29-1 to TRBJ2-7, with D perhaps TRBD2 (7 bases). This CDR3 contains 13 residues. V gave up 4 bases and J gave up 5 bases, with 15 bases separating them. Germline V lookup: CDR1 SQVTM, CDR2 ANQGSEA. CDR3: CSVARGGGNEQYF. CDR3 DNA sequence: TGCAGCGTTGCCAGGGGCGGGGGTAACGAGCAGTACTTC.

The V call is TRBV19, the J call TRBJ1-5; possible D gene TRBD1, 6 bases. Germline values: CDR1 LNHDA, CDR2 SQIVND (reference sequence). The CDR3 totals 15 residues. Trimming shortened V by 3 bases and J by 6 bases, and 15 bases separated the two germline ends. CDR3 loop: CASSIEQGVAQPQHF. CDR3 coding DNA: TGTGCCAGTAGTATTGAACAGGGAGTAGCTCAGCCCCAGCATTTT.

This clone was seen only once. The chain combines TRBV7-2 with TRBJ2-7; 7 bases are a match to TRBD1. Germline CDR1 reads SGHTA; CDR2 reads FQGNSA. The CDR3 runs 13 residues. Trimming at V came to 1 base and at J to 6 bases, leaving 3 bases not matched to a gene. The CDR3 nucleotides read TGTGCCAGCAGCTTAGAGGGGGCGCGCGAGCAGTACTTC. Residues: CASSLEGAREQYF.

The chain carries TRBV21-1 and TRBJ1-5. TRBV21-1 is a pseudogene segment. The CDR3 covers 17 residues. This CDR3 is CASSNNLAGAPHQPQHF. In nucleotides, the CDR3 is TGTGCCAGCAGCAATAACCTCGCGGGCGCCCCCCATCAGCCCCAGCATTTT.

A word on this clone: Within the sample, other DNA sequences also encode this same CDR3. The genes are TRBV4-2 and TRBJ2-5; D might be TRBD1 (5 bases). The CDR3 loop spans 15 amino acids. Between the trimmed V and J ends, which lost 0 bases and 5 bases, there was a span of 13 bases. Germline values: CDR1 LGHNA, CDR2 YNFKEQ. As DNA, the CDR3 is TGTGCCAGCAGCCAAGATCTAGGGGCGACGGAGACCCAGTACTTC. The encoded protein is CASSQDLGATETQYF.

The chain joins TRBV5-5 to TRBJ1-2, with D perhaps matching TRBD1 (6 bases). Trimming took off 4 bases at V and 4 bases at J, with 11 bases between the two ends. The CDR3 consists of 13 residues. The germline gives CDR1 SGHKS, CDR2 YYEKEE (reference sequence). CDR3 coding DNA: TGTGCCAGCAGCGACGCAGGGGCCTATGGCTACACCTTC. Translated, it gives CASSDAGAYGYTF.

The chain links TRBV10-2 to TRBJ2-3; D gene ambiguous. CDR1 is WSHSY and CDR2 is SAAADI in the germline V gene. V gave up 5 bases and J gave up 2 bases, with 11 bases separating them. The CDR3 has 14 amino acids. The DNA of the CDR3 is TGCGCCAGCAGTCGTACTTCCTACACAGATACGCAGTATTTT. Translating it yields CASSRTSYTDTQYF.

This clone was found a few times. V usage is TRBV6-1 and J usage is TRBJ2-1, with TRBD2 as a possible D gene (5 bases). Trimming removed 6 bases at V and 5 bases at J, with 11 bases between. The CDR3 is made up of 13 amino acids. Germline V gene sequence: CDR1 MNHNS, CDR2 SASEGT. CDR3 nucleotides: TGTGCCAGCAGGTCGGGAAGGAACAATGAGCAGTTCTTC. Protein: CASRSGRNNEQFF.

The chain joins TRBV6-5 to TRBJ2-3, with TRBD2 matching 7 bases. V lost 6 bases to trimming and J lost 2 bases; unmatched junction nucleotides: 8. CDR1 MNHEY and CDR2 SVGAGI come from the germline V gene. CDR3 length: 15 amino acids. Written as DNA, the CDR3 is TGTGCCAGCAGCCTCCCTAGCGGATACACAGATACGCAGTATTTT. It encodes CASSLPSGYTDTQYF.

The sample holds a few counts of this clone. This chain joins TRBV11-1 and TRBJ2-1, with D tentatively TRBD2 (5 bases). Per germline, CDR1 SGHAT and CDR2 FQDESV (reference sequence). V gave up 1 base and J gave up 5 bases, with 12 bases separating them. The CDR3 loop spans 15 amino acids. In DNA, the CDR3 is TGTGCCAGCAGCTTAGGCTGGGTGCGGGACAATGAGCAGTTCTTC. Protein product: CASSLGWVRDNEQFF.

The chain is built from TRBV2 and TRBJ1-6; 9 bases match TRBD1. The CDR3 spans 14 residues. CDR1 is SNHLY and CDR2 is FYNNEI in the germline V gene. The V and J ends lost 5 bases and 8 bases, in that order; junction bases with no gene match: 4. CDR3 nucleotide sequence: TGTGCCAGCAGTCCGGACAGGGGAGATTCACCCCTCCACTTT. It is translated as CASSPDRGDSPLHF.